Below are 10 T cell receptor beta chains sequenced from a single sample in a study of T cell changes during pregnancy in multiple sclerosis. Measured with immunoSEQ multiplex PCR; TCRdb has only the in-frame clones, and not every one. The sample holds 40,000 to 55,000 clones, 80% to 90% seen once. Sequenced material: CD8+ T cells from peripheral blood mononuclear cells, taken in the second trimester of pregnancy. All receptors derive from a female donor with multiple sclerosis, enrolled in a pregnancy study.

The chain is built from TRBV6-1 and TRBJ2-7; D might be TRBD1 (6 bases). The CDR3 sequence is 15 residues long. Germline V gene data show CDR1 as MNHNS and CDR2 as SASEGT. Trimming removed 0 bases from V and 1 base from J, with 10 bases in between. As DNA, the CDR3 is TGTGCCAGCAGTGAAGCACAGGGTTCTTCCTACGAGCAGTACTTC. It translates to CASSEAQGSSYEQYF.

This chain joins TRBV9 and TRBJ2-1; 7 nucleotides align to TRBD2. The germline gives CDR1 SGDLS, CDR2 YYNGEE. This CDR3 region has 15 residues. Trimming removed 4 bases from V and 0 bases from J; junction bases left unmatched: 4. The CDR3 DNA follows: TGTGCCAGCAGCCCTCGGGGGGACTCCTACAATGAGCAGTTCTTC. It specifies CASSPRGDSYNEQFF.

This chain connects TRBV19 to TRBJ2-6, with no clear D. The CDR3 covers 14 residues. Germline V gene lookup returns CDR1 LNHDA and CDR2 SQIVND (reference sequence). V lost 5 bases to trimming and J lost 0 bases, with 5 bases between them. The CDR3 region has the DNA TGTGCCAGTAGTGTAATCTCTGGGGCCAACGTCCTGACTTTC. This sequence encodes CASSVISGANVLTF.

The rearrangement uses TRBV19 and TRBJ2-5; weak D call: TRBD2 (5 bases). CDR3 length equals 14 residues. The V gene lost 10 bases and the J gene lost 2 bases, with 17 bases spanning the gap. Germline V gene data show CDR1 as LNHDA and CDR2 as SQIVND (reference sequence). The CDR3, as DNA: TGTGCCACCTCCTTTTACGGGGATCAAGAGACCCAGTACTTC. Amino acid sequence: CATSFYGDQETQYF.

This clone was detected only once. The rearrangement links TRBV5-5 to TRBJ2-7; TRBD1 agrees at 8 bases. Trimming took 4 bases from V and 4 from J; bases not matched to a gene: 10. This CDR3 has 15 amino acids. The germline CDR1 and CDR2 sequences are SGHKS and YYEKEE (reference sequence). The chain's CDR3 is CASSQGQAKTYEQYF. Here the CDR3 DNA reads TGTGCCAGCAGCCAGGGACAGGCGAAGACTTACGAGCAGTACTTC.

The rearrangement links TRBV27 to TRBJ1-4, with 9 nucleotides matching TRBD1. V lost 3 bases and J lost 4; bases outside the gene matches: 3. The CDR3 totals 15 residues. CDR1 and CDR2 (germline): MNHEY, SMNVEV (reference sequence). CDR3 residues: CASSFGTGINEKLFF. The CDR3 bases are TGTGCCAGCAGTTTCGGGACAGGGATTAATGAAAAACTGTTTTTT. The full variable domain, with the rest looked up from reference TRBV27 and TRBJ1-4, is EAQVTQNPRYLITVTGKKLTVTCSQNMNHEYMSWYRQDPGLGLRQIYYSMNVEVTDKGDVPEGYKVSRKEKRNFPLILESPSPNQTSLYFCASSFGTGINEKLFFGSGTQLSVL.

V gene TRBV10-2 combines with J gene TRBJ2-1; D might be TRBD1 (6 bases). V was pared by 1 base and J by 10 bases, with 8 bases between. The CDR3 runs to 12 residues. Germline V gene data show CDR1 as WSHSY and CDR2 as SAAADI. The CDR3 DNA sequence: TGCGCCAGCAGTGAGTTAGGGACAGAGCAGTTCTTC. Amino acid sequence: CASSELGTEQFF.

This rearrangement joins TRBV14 to TRBJ1-6; D is ambiguous. The CDR3 length is 13 residues. V dropped 3 bases and J dropped 7 bases, with 7 bases sitting between them. Germline V gene sequence: CDR1 SGHDN, CDR2 FVKESK. The CDR3 coding sequence is TGTGCCAGCAGCCACGACTGGAATTCACCCCTCCACTTT. It codes for CASSHDWNSPLHF.

In this sample, this clone turned up once. V gene TRBV19 combines with J gene TRBJ2-1; 11 positions match TRBD1. The V segment lost 5 bases and the J segment 6 bases; nucleotides outside the gene matches: 9. CDR1 is LNHDA, CDR2 SQIVND, per germline (reference sequence). CDR3 length: 16 residues. CDR3 sequence reads: CASSGEGTGGINEQFF. The CDR3 DNA follows: TGTGCCAGTAGTGGGGAAGGGACAGGGGGTATCAATGAGCAGTTCTTC. Combining the CDR3 with reference TRBV19 and TRBJ2-1 gives the whole variable domain DGGITQSPKYLFRKEGQNVTLSCEQNLNHDAMYWYRQDPGQGLRLIYYSQIVNDFQKGDIAEGYSVSREKKESFPLTVTSAQKNPTAFYLCASSGEGTGGINEQFFGPGTRLTVL.

This clone was counted once. The DNA for the CDR3 is TGCGCCAGCAGTGAGAGCGACAGTCGCACACCCCTCCACTTT. Translated, it gives CASSESDSRTPLHF. V usage is TRBV10-2 and J usage is TRBJ1-6; maybe TRBD1 (5 bases). This CDR3 comprises 14 residues. V was trimmed by 2 bases and J by 11 bases, leaving 13 bases between them. Germline loops: CDR1 WSHSY, CDR2 SAAADI.